This T cell receptor beta chain was documented in a study of cytomegalovirus exposure and HLA in healthy donors. The PCR was carried out with 60 Vbeta primers and 13 Jbeta primers. Clones were sequenced by immunoSEQ multiplex PCR, and TCRdb holds only the in-frame ones, with some missing. Of 140,000 or so clones in the sample, roughly 80% were seen once. Germline V lookup: CDR1 MGHRA, CDR2 YSYEKL. CDR3 length: 17 amino acids. V trimming: 2 bases; J trimming: 3 bases; junction bases outside the gene matches: 7. This receptor was obtained from a female donor in good health and CMV-seronegative. Sequencing used PBMCs. This chain uses TRBV4-1 with TRBJ1-2; 12 bases agree with TRBD1. The CDR3 sequence is CASSQTAGTGGDYGYTF. CDR3 nucleotide sequence: TGCGCCAGCAGCCAAACAGCCGGGACAGGGGGCGACTATGGCTACACCTTC.